What follows are 26 T cell receptor beta chains derived from one specimen sequenced in a study of T-cell memory formation after mild COVID-19. A single record per CDR3 protein comes from TCRdb applying MiXCR to the 5' RACE reads. The table records 250,000 to 300,000 distinct CDR3 sequences, roughly 15% of them present only once. The sample comprised PBMCs or a T cell subset sorted from them (not recorded which). These receptors all stem from a young man who had mild COVID-19 (a few samples of this study predate the infection). Cell type and time point are not known.

This clonotype was recorded a few times. The chain links TRBV7-2 to TRBJ2-5, with D maybe TRBD1 (6 bases). The CDR3 has 15 amino acids. V lost 2 bases and J lost 2, with 12 bases in between. From germline, CDR1 is SGHTA and CDR2 FQGNSA. CDR3 amino acids: CASSLPGTIQETQYF. CDR3 in DNA: TGTGCCAGCAGCTTACCAGGGACAATACAAGAGACCCAGTACTTC.

The chain uses TRBV20-1 and TRBJ2-3; 10 bases fit TRBD2. Trimming removed 6 bases from V and 4 bases from J; junction bases left unmatched: 10. Germline-derived CDR1 and CDR2 are DFQATT and SNEGSKA (reference sequence). The CDR3 covers 15 residues. The CDR3 coding sequence is TGCAGTGCCCATACTGAGCGGGGGGGGGCAGATACGCAGTATTTT. Translated: CSAHTERGGADTQYF.

The chain is built from TRBV10-3 and TRBJ1-4; TRBD1 matches at 10 bases. CDR1 ENHRY and CDR2 SYGVKD come from the germline V gene. The CDR3 is made up of 14 amino acids. After removal of 6 bases from V and 7 bases from J, the junction contained 5 bases not matched to a gene. The CDR3 bases are TGTGCCATCAGACCCGGACAGGGGGGTGAAAAACTGTTTTTT. This codes for CAIRPGQGGEKLFF.

This chain connects TRBV7-6 to TRBJ1-2, with TRBD1 as a possible D gene (6 bases). The CDR3 runs to 14 residues. Trimming pared 5 bases from V and 6 bases from J, leaving 16 bases between. The germline CDR1 and CDR2 sequences are SGHVS and FNYEAQ. For the CDR3, the DNA is TGTGCCAGCAGCCCTCAACAGGGTAGGCATGGCTACACCTTC. Translating it yields CASSPQQGRHGYTF.

The table lists this clonotype with a few counts. The chain employs TRBV4-1 and TRBJ2-4; D is perhaps TRBD1 or TRBD2 (5 bases each). This CDR3 comprises 15 residues. V gave up 1 base and J gave up 6 bases, with 13 bases separating them. Germline CDR1 and CDR2: MGHRA and YSYEKL. The CDR3 spells CASSQVWDRINIQYF. As DNA, the CDR3 is TGCGCCAGCAGCCAAGTTTGGGACCGGATAAACATTCAGTACTTC.

CDR3 sequence: CSVPGLAGGTYEQYF. The CDR3 bases are TGCAGCGTCCCGGGACTAGCGGGGGGCACCTACGAGCAGTACTTC. V and J are TRBV29-1 and TRBJ2-7, with 15 bases identical to TRBD2. From germline, CDR1 is SQVTM and CDR2 ANQGSEA. V trimming: 6 bases; J trimming: 2 bases; junction bases outside the gene matches: 5. The CDR3 is made up of 15 amino acids.

The chain recombines TRBV28 with TRBJ1-1, with D tentatively TRBD1 (6 bases). Trimming shortened V by 2 bases and J by 5 bases, and 15 bases separated the two germline ends. The CDR3 contains 15 residues. CDR1 and CDR2 from the germline V gene are MDHEN and SYDVKM. The CDR3, as DNA: TGTGCCAGCAGTTTACAGGGCAGGGGAAAAACTGAAGCTTTCTTT. Translation gives CASSLQGRGKTEAFF.

The chain joins TRBV29-1 to TRBJ2-1; 8 bases line up with TRBD1. The germline gives CDR1 SQVTM, CDR2 ANQGSEA. V was clipped by 7 bases and J by 7 bases; unmatched bases: 6. The CDR3 length is 12 residues. Written as DNA, the CDR3 is TGCAGCGCAGACAGGGGAATAAATGAGCAGTTCTTC. Translation: CSADRGINEQFF.

This rearrangement joins TRBV5-5 to TRBJ2-1; D unclear. The CDR3 is made up of 15 amino acids. V lost 0 bases, J lost 2 bases, and 9 bases lay in between. CDR1 and CDR2 (germline): SGHKS, YYEKEE (reference sequence). This CDR3 is CASSLEGWTYNEQFF. Written as DNA, the CDR3 is TGTGCCAGCAGCTTGGAAGGGTGGACCTACAATGAGCAGTTCTTC.

This chain uses TRBV29-1 with TRBJ2-3, with 10 nucleotides matching TRBD1. V was clipped by 5 bases and J by 2 bases; unmatched bases: 7. This CDR3 comprises 15 residues. Germline CDR1 reads SQVTM; CDR2 reads ANQGSEA. CDR3 nucleotide sequence: TGCAGCGTTCCGCGGACAGGGGGTTACACAGATACGCAGTATTTT. As protein: CSVPRTGGYTDTQYF.

This clonotype was picked up a small number of times. The chain has TRBV5-6 and TRBJ2-7, with 8 nucleotides matching TRBD1. The V segment lost 4 bases and the J segment 5 bases; nucleotides outside the gene matches: 5. The CDR3 consists of 13 residues. The germline gives CDR1 SGHDT, CDR2 YYEEEE. The CDR3 spells CASSPLDRDEQYV. The CDR3 nucleotides read TGTGCCAGCAGCCCCTTGGACAGGGACGAGCAGTACGTC.

V usage is TRBV6-2 or TRBV6-3 and J usage is TRBJ1-2, with 7 bases aligning to TRBD1. Germline lookup yields CDR1 MNHEY and CDR2 SVGEGT. V shed 4 bases and J 3 bases; nucleotides not matched to a gene: 11. This CDR3 has 16 amino acids. CDR3 sequence (DNA): TGTGCCAGCAGTTGGGACCAGACAGGGCCCGACTATGGCTACACCTTC. Its translation: CASSWDQTGPDYGYTF.

The CDR3 is CASSLAYSQETQYF. CDR3 bases: TGTGCCAGCAGCTTGGCCTACAGCCAAGAGACCCAGTACTTC. The chain uses TRBV5-4 and TRBJ2-5; D gene ambiguous. The V end was cut by 0 bases, the J end by 1 base, with 7 bases between. Germline lookup yields CDR1 SGHNT and CDR2 YYREEE (reference sequence). CDR3 length: 14 residues.

The CDR3 reads CASSVPGQGAGAEAFF. In nucleotides, the CDR3 is TGTGCCAGCAGCGTCCCGGGACAGGGGGCAGGGGCTGAAGCTTTCTTT. The chain couples TRBV7-7 to TRBJ1-1, with TRBD1 matching over 12 bases. J was trimmed by 6 bases and V by 5 bases; bases with no gene match: 10. The CDR3 contains 16 residues. The germline V gene encodes CDR1 SSHAT and CDR2 FNYEAQ (reference sequence). The whole variable domain, filled in from reference TRBV7-7 and TRBJ1-1, reads GAGVSQSPRYKVTKRGQDVTLRCDPISSHATLYWYQQALGQGPEFLTYFNYEAQPDKSGLPSDRFSAERPEGSISTLTIQRTEQRDSAMYRCASSVPGQGAGAEAFFGQGTRLTVV.

The table lists this clonotype with many counts. This chain links TRBV5-1 with TRBJ2-1; D tentatively reads TRBD1 or TRBD2 (7 bases each). V was shortened by 4 bases and J by 3 bases, with 14 bases between the two germline ends. The germline gives CDR1 SGHRS, CDR2 YFSETQ. The CDR3 covers 15 residues. In DNA form, the CDR3 reads TGCGCCAGCAGCCCAAGCGGGGACAGCTACAATGAGCAGTTCTTC. Translating gives CASSPSGDSYNEQFF. The variable domain in full, completed from reference TRBV5-1 and TRBJ2-1, reads KAGVTQTPRYLIKTRGQQVTLSCSPISGHRSVSWYQQTPGQGLQFLFEYFSETQRNKGNFPGRFSGRQFSNSRSEMNVSTLELGDSALYLCASSPSGDSYNEQFFGPGTRLTVL.

The gene calls are TRBV6-2 or TRBV6-3 and TRBJ2-7, with D perhaps TRBD2 (6 bases). V was cut by 6 bases and J by 3 bases, with 12 bases left in between. This CDR3 has 13 amino acids. Germline V lookup: CDR1 MNHEY, CDR2 SVGEGT. CDR3 residues: CASSRGGVYEQYV. The CDR3, as DNA: TGTGCCAGCAGCCGGGGAGGAGTCTACGAGCAGTACGTC.

This clonotype was found a few times. This chain joins TRBV4-3 and TRBJ2-2, with no clear D. The CDR3 covers 13 residues. V dropped 1 base and J dropped 6 bases, with 6 bases sitting between them. In germline, CDR1 is LGHNA, CDR2 YSLEER. CDR3 protein: CASSQGDAGELFF. The DNA for the CDR3 is TGCGCCAGCAGCCAAGGTGACGCCGGGGAGCTGTTTTTT.

The chain carries TRBV28 and TRBJ2-5, with D hard to call. Trimming shortened V by 5 bases and J by 7 bases, and 8 bases separated the two germline ends. Germline CDR1 reads MDHEN; CDR2 reads SYDVKM. The CDR3 spans 11 residues. Written as DNA, the CDR3 is TGTGCCAGCAGTACCGCCGGGACCCAGTACTTC. Protein: CASSTAGTQYF. The full variable domain, in which reference TRBV28 and TRBJ2-5 provide the parts outside the CDR3, is DVKVTQSSRYLVKRTGEKVFLECVQDMDHENMFWYRQDPGLGLRLIYFSYDVKMKEKGDIPEGYSVSREKKERFSLILESASTNQTSMYLCASSTAGTQYFGPGTRLLVL.

The rearrangement uses TRBV7-9 and TRBJ2-3, with 10 nucleotides matching TRBD1. V lost 5 bases to trimming and J lost 1 base; unmatched junction nucleotides: 6. Germline V gene lookup returns CDR1 SEHNR and CDR2 FQNEAQ (reference sequence). The CDR3 spans 16 residues. The CDR3 DNA sequence: TGTGCCAGCAGCGGCGGGACAGGGGAGCGCACAGATACGCAGTATTTT. This codes for CASSGGTGERTDTQYF.

This clonotype has more than one count but fewer than ten. This rearrangement joins TRBV4-3 to TRBJ2-5; weak D call: TRBD2 (5 bases). This CDR3 region has 15 residues. Germline CDR1 LGHNA, CDR2 YSLEER. The V gene lost 0 bases and the J gene lost 5 bases, with 13 bases spanning the gap. In DNA form, the CDR3 reads TGCGCCAGCAGCCAAGATCCCAGCGGATATGAGACCCAGTACTTC. This translates into CASSQDPSGYETQYF.

In its sample, this clonotype was seen once. The chain combines TRBV18 with TRBJ1-5, with 8 nucleotides matching TRBD1. The CDR3 sequence is 15 residues long. V lost 2 bases to trimming and J lost 3 bases; unmatched junction nucleotides: 3. Germline-derived CDR1 and CDR2 are KGHSH and LQKENI. The CDR3: CASSPGTGPNQPQHF. CDR3 nucleotides: TGTGCCAGCTCACCAGGGACAGGTCCCAATCAGCCCCAGCATTTT.

The V gene is TRBV27, the J gene TRBJ2-1; 12 nucleotides match TRBD2. Germline CDR1 reads MNHEY; CDR2 reads SMNVEV (reference sequence). The J segment lost 5 bases and the V segment lost 5 bases, leaving 10 bases of the junction unmatched. The CDR3 spans 17 residues. CDR3 in amino acids: CASSPHPLAGGHNEQFF. DNA of the CDR3: TGTGCCAGCAGTCCCCACCCTCTAGCGGGGGGGCACAATGAGCAGTTCTTC.

This clonotype has at least ten counts. The rearrangement links TRBV7-2 to TRBJ2-3, with unresolved D. The V gene lost 2 bases and the J gene lost 6 bases, with 15 bases spanning the gap. Germline CDR1 SGHTA, CDR2 FQGNSA. The CDR3 is 15 amino acids. The CDR3 here is CASSLLGRLDDTQYF. For the CDR3, the DNA is TGTGCCAGCAGCTTATTAGGCAGGCTGGATGATACGCAGTATTTT.

In its sample, this clonotype was seen a few times. V and J are TRBV18 and TRBJ1-1, with D unresolved. The germline gives CDR1 KGHSH, CDR2 LQKENI. The CDR3 runs 14 residues. Trimming took off 3 bases at V and 5 bases at J, with 13 bases between the two ends. CDR3 DNA sequence: TGTGCCAGCTCACCGTTGCTTGGAGTGACTGAAGCTTTCTTT. Residues: CASSPLLGVTEAFF.

In this sample, this clonotype turned up a few times. The chain employs TRBV6-6 and TRBJ1-6; possible D gene TRBD1, 5 bases. This CDR3 comprises 13 residues. Germline values: CDR1 MNHNY, CDR2 SVGAGI (reference sequence). With 4 bases removed from V and 7 bases from J, the gap between germline ends came to 8 bases. CDR3 sequence reads: CASSWEGNSPLHF. In DNA form, the CDR3 reads TGTGCCAGCAGTTGGGAGGGGAATTCACCCCTCCACTTT.

This clonotype was observed a handful of times. This rearrangement joins TRBV5-1 to TRBJ2-7, with unresolved D. Looked up from germline, CDR1 is SGHRS and CDR2 is YFSETQ. The V and J ends lost 0 bases and 0 bases respectively, with 10 bases between them. The CDR3 has 15 amino acids. The CDR3 reads CASSLDSGYSYEQYF. The CDR3 DNA sequence: TGCGCCAGCAGCTTGGACTCTGGGTACTCCTACGAGCAGTACTTC. Complete variable domain (other parts from reference TRBV5-1 and TRBJ2-7): KAGVTQTPRYLIKTRGQQVTLSCSPISGHRSVSWYQQTPGQGLQFLFEYFSETQRNKGNFPGRFSGRQFSNSRSEMNVSTLELGDSALYLCASSLDSGYSYEQYFGPGTRLTVT.